Below, 2 T cell receptor beta chains from the same sample are listed, as sequenced in a study of PD-1 blockade in classical Hodgkin lymphoma. The repertoire was sequenced with immunoSEQ multiplex PCR; TCRdb's copy has only in-frame clones and lacks some. The data show more than 25,000 clones, with around 73% seen just once and 30% to 45% held by the top ten. Each of the patients experienced relapse following autologous stem cell transplantation, and their brentuximab vedotin exposure differed. The sample was peripheral blood mononuclear cells (PBMCs), taken before the second cycle of nivolumab. These receptors originate from a human donor with classical Hodgkin lymphoma.

This clone has more than one count but fewer than ten. The V call is TRBV7-9, the J call TRBJ2-7, with a tentative D call TRBD1 (5 bases). This CDR3 comprises 13 residues. V lost 2 bases to trimming and J lost 3 bases, with 8 bases between them. CDR1 is SEHNR and CDR2 is FQNEAQ in the germline V gene (reference sequence). The CDR3 region is CASSLQGFYEQYF. CDR3 DNA sequence: TGTGCCAGCAGCTTACAGGGTTTCTACGAGCAGTACTTC.

The chain combines TRBV5-1 with TRBJ1-2; no firm D call. Trimming shortened V by 1 base and J by 0 bases, and 4 bases separated the two germline ends. The length of the CDR3 is 13 residues. Germline CDR1 reads SGHRS; CDR2 reads YFSETQ. The CDR3 spells CASSLSTNYGYTF. The CDR3 DNA reads TGCGCCAGCAGCTTGTCGACTAACTATGGCTACACCTTC. Full variable domain (rest looked up from reference TRBV5-1 and TRBJ1-2): KAGVTQTPRYLIKTRGQQVTLSCSPISGHRSVSWYQQTPGQGLQFLFEYFSETQRNKGNFPGRFSGRQFSNSRSEMNVSTLELGDSALYLCASSLSTNYGYTFGSGTRLTVV.